The clone carrying this T cell receptor (beta chain) is a singleton in its sample. Profiled with immunoSEQ multiplex PCR; TCRdb holds only in-frame clones, not every one. This table holds roughly 2 million clones, almost 96% found once. This specimen belongs to a study of shared clonotypes between healthy human individuals. Germline-derived CDR1 and CDR2 are GTSNPN and SVGIG (reference sequence). The junction had 9 bases not matched to a gene; V was cut back by 3 bases and J by 5 bases. This CDR3 has 14 amino acids. The sample was naive CD4+ T cells sorted from blood. Subset: CD45RA+ positively selected. The receptor was isolated from a man aged 18 to 30 in good health. The chain links TRBV30 to TRBJ1-2; 7 nucleotides align to TRBD1. The CDR3 here is CAWSEGTAYYGYTF. As DNA, the CDR3 is TGTGCCTGGAGCGAAGGGACAGCCTATTATGGCTACACCTTC.